Described below is a single T cell receptor beta chain sequence and its context. Its matching antigen is unknown. The data derive from a study of shared clonotypes between healthy human individuals. V was trimmed by 2 bases and J by 3 bases, leaving 11 bases between them. The germline V gene has CDR1 MGHRA and CDR2 YSYEKL. This CDR3 spans 14 amino acids. Terminally differentiated effector memory CD45RA+ cells were left out of the naive CD8 fraction, which was CD45RO-negative and positively selected for CCR7. Findings and limits, study-wide: Memory subsets generally showed smaller estimated richness than naive subsets did.

TCRdb's table, derived via immunoSEQ multiplex PCR, lists solely in-frame clones and lacks some. In the table there are 560,000 or so clones, approximately 96% of which are singletons. The receptor was isolated from a woman under 40 in good health. The source material was naive CD8+ T cells sorted from blood. The V call is TRBV4-1, the J call TRBJ2-7; either TRBD1 or TRBD2 may supply D (5 bases each). DNA of the CDR3: TGCGCCAGCAGCCAAAACCTGGGGGACTACGAGCAGTACTTC. As protein: CASSQNLGDYEQYF.